The 31 T cell receptor beta chains in this list originate from one sample, sequenced in a study of vaccination and CD4 T cells after COVID-19 (dated by TCRdb to the early 2020s). This specimen's treatment or condition label, per the study, means: approximately nine-day PBMC culture with coronavirus spike peptide pools or control peptides (ViraFEST assay). Library method: PCR. TCRdb records Illumina iSeq 100 as the sequencer. DNA from cultured CD4+ T cells was subjected to TCR sequencing with the Oncomine TCR Beta short-read assay at the Johns Hopkins FTIC core. TCRdb ran its own pipeline on the public reads, namely fastp trimming at Q25 and MiXCR clone calling, and kept in-frame beta chains. Each record represents a unique CDR3 protein, reported with the most common genes and DNA among its rows. The sample table holds some 21,000 distinct CDR3 sequences, of which 50% were seen once. The ten largest clones capture roughly 9% of the sample.

What these receptors recognize is not known. Input material: CD4+ T cells from blood, cultured in vitro. The receptors were sampled from a human donor who had recovered from COVID-19.

Notes on this clonotype: A read error may produce the germline difference seen at one junction end. The chain is built from TRBV11-2 and TRBJ1-5, with unresolved D. The V gene's germline CDR1 is SGHAT and CDR2 FQNNGV. CDR3 length: 16 residues. The chain's CDR3 is CASRWVVPMSNRPQHF. The DNA for the CDR3 is TGTGCCAGCAGGTGGGTAGTGCCTATGAGCAATCGGCCCCAGCATTTT.

This chain joins TRBV5-1 and TRBJ1-1; D gene uncertain. CDR1 and CDR2 (germline): SGHRS, YFSETQ. The CDR3 consists of 14 residues. V gave up 4 bases and J gave up 0 bases, with 10 bases separating them. CDR3 in amino acids: CASSLNTLNTEAFF. CDR3 in DNA: TGCGCCAGCAGCCTAAATACACTGAACACTGAAGCTTTCTTT.

V and J are TRBV6-5 and TRBJ1-5; D is uncertain. V was cut by 6 bases and J by 4 bases, with 10 bases left in between. Germline V gene sequence: CDR1 MNHEY, CDR2 SVGAGI. The CDR3 spans 13 residues. Written as DNA, the CDR3 is TGTGCCAGCAGCTACATGGAAAATCAGCCCCAGCATTTT. This encodes CASSYMENQPQHF.

The CDR3 sequence is CASRRERLDTEAFF. The CDR3, as DNA: TGTGCCAGCAGGCGGGAGCGTTTAGACACTGAAGCTTTCTTT. The J gene is TRBJ1-1, the V gene TRBV2; D is undetermined. V lost 6 bases and J lost 3, with 14 bases in between. The CDR3 contains 14 residues. Germline lookup yields CDR1 SNHLY and CDR2 FYNNEI.

V and J are TRBV29-1 and TRBJ2-3; tentative D call: TRBD2 (6 bases). Looked up from germline, CDR1 is SQVTM and CDR2 is ANQGSEA. Trimming removed 6 bases at V and 0 bases at J, with 10 bases between. The CDR3 is 13 residues long. CDR3 amino acids: CSVGGTSTDTQYF. Here the CDR3 DNA reads TGCAGCGTGGGCGGGACTAGCACAGATACGCAGTATTTT.

This chain uses TRBV6-1 with TRBJ1-2; 7 bases line up with TRBD1. The junction had 2 bases not matched to a gene; V was cut back by 6 bases and J by 4 bases. The CDR3 is made up of 12 amino acids. Germline loops: CDR1 MNHNS, CDR2 SASEGT. The CDR3 reads CASSGTVYGYTF. CDR3 sequence (DNA): TGTGCCAGCAGCGGGACAGTCTATGGCTACACCTTC.

This clonotype has a handful of counts. The genes are TRBV11-2 and TRBJ2-1; D gene unclear. CDR1 and CDR2 (germline): SGHAT, FQNNGV. This CDR3 is built from 11 residues. V shed 2 bases and J shed 10 bases, with 6 bases lying between them. Written as DNA, the CDR3 is TGTGCCAGCAGCTTACAACGGGAGCAGTTCTTC. It specifies CASSLQREQFF.

The V call is TRBV27, the J call TRBJ1-1; a possible D gene is TRBD1 (6 bases). The germline V and J ends were trimmed by 2 bases and 3 bases, with 13 bases remaining between them. Germline V gene sequence: CDR1 MNHEY, CDR2 SMNVEV (reference sequence). The length of the CDR3 is 15 residues. DNA of the CDR3: TGTGCCAGCAGTTTAAGAGACAGGACGGACACTGAAGCTTTCTTT. This encodes CASSLRDRTDTEAFF.

This chain uses TRBV10-3 with TRBJ2-2, with D perhaps TRBD1 or TRBD2 (6 bases each). V was pared by 6 bases and J by 0 bases, with 17 bases between. This CDR3 has 17 amino acids. Germline assignment: CDR1 ENHRY and CDR2 SYGVKD. CDR3 sequence reads: CAISQKGGTANTGELFF. In nucleotides, the CDR3 is TGTGCCATCAGCCAAAAAGGGGGGACGGCGAACACCGGGGAGCTGTTTTTT.

This clonotype has a handful of counts. The CDR3 loop reads CASSHRQGYGYTF. The CDR3 DNA reads as TGTGCCAGCAGCCACCGACAGGGGTATGGCTACACCTTC. This chain uses TRBV7-9 with TRBJ1-2; TRBD1 matches at 8 bases. Germline V gives CDR1 SEHNR, CDR2 FQNEAQ (reference sequence). J gave up 5 bases and V 5 bases, and 4 bases lay outside the gene matches. There are 13 residues in the CDR3.

The table lists this clonotype with a few counts. V gene TRBV9 combines with J gene TRBJ1-2; 8 nucleotides line up with TRBD1. Germline CDR1 SGDLS, CDR2 YYNGEE. J was trimmed by 7 bases and V by 0 bases; bases with no gene match: 17. The CDR3 loop spans 18 amino acids. The CDR3 loop reads CASSVGTGRQGALFGYTF. Here the CDR3 DNA reads TGTGCCAGCAGCGTAGGAACCGGGAGGCAGGGGGCGCTTTTTGGCTACACCTTC.

In this sample, this clonotype turned up a few times. The chain uses TRBV7-8 and TRBJ2-5; TRBD2 might be the D (5 bases). Germline CDR1 SGHVS, CDR2 FQNEAQ. The germline V and J ends were trimmed by 6 bases and 5 bases, with 19 bases remaining between them. The CDR3 spans 15 residues. CDR3 bases: TGTGCCAGCAGTTCAACTGAGGGCCGGGGTGAGACCCAGTACTTC. It translates to CASSSTEGRGETQYF. Based on the CDR3 plus reference TRBV7-8 and TRBJ2-5, the full variable domain is GAGVSQSPRYKVAKRGQDVALRCDPISGHVSLFWYQQALGQGPEFLTYFQNEAQLDKSGLPSDRFFAERPEGSVSTLKIQRTQQEDSAVYLCASSSTEGRGETQYFGPGTRLLVL.

A few counts support this clonotype. The chain has TRBV20-1 and TRBJ1-3, with D possibly TRBD1 on 5 matching bases. The V gene's germline CDR1 is DFQATT and CDR2 SNEGSKA (reference sequence). Deletions cut 0 bases from V and 4 bases from J, with 13 bases between. This CDR3 is built from 15 residues. CDR3 nucleotide sequence: TGCAGTGCTAGAGAGCGGCTTTGGACAGGAAACACCATATATTTT. Its protein is CSARERLWTGNTIYF.

The rearrangement joins TRBV7-9 to TRBJ1-5; TRBD1 aligns across 10 bases. V was pared by 5 bases and J by 6 bases, with 4 bases of the junction left unmatched. Per germline, CDR1 SEHNR and CDR2 FQNEAQ (reference sequence). The CDR3 contains 14 residues. The CDR3 DNA follows: TGTGCCAGCAGCCAGGGACAGGGGAGTCAGCCCCAGCATTTT. This gives the protein CASSQGQGSQPQHF.

This clonotype was detected a few times. The genes are TRBV20-1 and TRBJ1-2; the match to TRBD1 covers 8 bases. The CDR3 runs to 14 residues. Germline-derived CDR1 and CDR2 are DFQATT and SNEGSKA (reference sequence). J lost 8 bases, V lost 3 bases, and 11 bases had no gene match. CDR3 sequence (DNA): TGCAGTGCTAGGGATTTAGGACAGGGTGGCGGCTACACCTTC. This encodes CSARDLGQGGGYTF.

This clonotype was counted a few times. V and J are TRBV7-9 and TRBJ2-7; a possible D gene is TRBD2 (6 bases). This CDR3 contains 15 residues. V lost 5 bases and J lost 3, with 17 bases in between. CDR1 SEHNR and CDR2 FQNEAQ come from the germline V gene (reference sequence). The CDR3 region has the DNA TGTGCCAGCAGCCTACCCTACGGGGGTAGCTACGAGCAGTACTTC. Amino acid sequence: CASSLPYGGSYEQYF.

The V call is TRBV10-3, the J call TRBJ2-1; 7 nucleotides match TRBD1. V shed 6 bases and J 1 base; nucleotides not matched to a gene: 0. This CDR3 has 13 residues. Germline V lookup: CDR1 ENHRY, CDR2 SYGVKD. CDR3 sequence reads: CAIRGQSYNEQFF. The CDR3 DNA follows: TGTGCCATCAGGGGACAGTCCTACAATGAGCAGTTCTTC.

V and J are TRBV12-3 or TRBV12-4 and TRBJ1-2, with 7 bases matching TRBD1. The CDR3 is made up of 13 amino acids. Trimming at V came to 6 bases and at J to 8 bases, leaving 9 bases not matched to a gene. This CDR3 is CASRVTGSDGYTF. The CDR3 nucleotides are TGTGCCAGCAGAGTGACAGGGTCTGACGGCTACACCTTC.

The chain recombines TRBV7-9 with TRBJ2-2; the match to TRBD1 covers 9 bases. CDR1 is SEHNR, CDR2 FQNEAQ, per germline (reference sequence). Losses at the gene ends were 7 bases for V and 3 bases for J; bases not matched to a gene: 12. The CDR3 runs to 17 residues. The CDR3 here is CASIAGQGRRDTGELFF. DNA of the CDR3: TGTGCCAGCATCGCGGGACAGGGCCGGCGGGACACCGGGGAGCTGTTTTTT.

The genes are TRBV19 and TRBJ2-2; 11 bases fit TRBD2. This CDR3 comprises 16 residues. The trim removed 5 bases at V and 0 bases at J, leaving 2 bases unmatched. CDR1 is LNHDA and CDR2 is SQIVND in the germline V gene (reference sequence). CDR3 region: CASSDSGRANTGELFF. Written as DNA, the CDR3 is TGTGCCAGTAGTGATAGCGGGAGGGCGAACACCGGGGAGCTGTTTTTT.

The chain is built from TRBV10-2 and TRBJ2-1; 7 nucleotides line up with TRBD2. Per germline, CDR1 WSHSY and CDR2 SAAADI. The CDR3 is 15 residues long. Trimming at V came to 7 bases and at J to 0 bases, leaving 6 bases not matched to a gene. CDR3 protein: CASKRGGSSYNEQFF. DNA of the CDR3: TGCGCCAGCAAAAGGGGCGGGAGCTCCTACAATGAGCAGTTCTTC.

The chain has TRBV7-6 and TRBJ2-1; 10 nucleotides agree with TRBD2. The CDR3 contains 18 residues. Germline-derived CDR1 and CDR2 are SGHVS and FNYEAQ. V gave up 5 bases and J gave up 6 bases; unmatched junction bases: 16. For the CDR3, the DNA is TGTGCCAGCAGCCCTTCGGCTAGCGGGAGAGGATGGGGCAATGAGCAGTTCTTC. The encoded protein is CASSPSASGRGWGNEQFF.

This clonotype occurred a few times. The chain links TRBV10-1 to TRBJ2-7; no clear D gene. The V end was cut by 2 bases, the J end by 3 bases, with 5 bases between. This CDR3 region has 12 residues. CDR1 is WNHNN, CDR2 SYGVQD, per germline (reference sequence). CDR3: CASSEADYEQYF. In DNA form, the CDR3 reads TGCGCCAGCAGTGAGGCTGACTACGAGCAGTACTTC.

This clonotype was seen only a few times. The chain carries TRBV10-3 and TRBJ2-3; 15 bases are a match to TRBD2. From germline, CDR1 is ENHRY and CDR2 SYGVKD. The length of the CDR3 is 19 residues. Trimming at V came to 0 bases and at J to 2 bases, leaving 6 bases not matched to a gene. In nucleotides, the CDR3 is TGTGCCATCAGTGAGTCGACAGGGACTAGCGGGGGGAACACAGATACGCAGTATTTT. Protein: CAISESTGTSGGNTDTQYF.

The V and J genes are TRBV6-5 and TRBJ2-5; D gene ambiguous. This CDR3 is built from 14 residues. V was clipped by 3 bases and J by 1 base, with 9 bases between them. Per germline, CDR1 MNHEY and CDR2 SVGAGI. CDR3 nucleotides: TGTGCCAGCAGTTATGGTCTATCCCAAGAGACCCAGTACTTC. It encodes CASSYGLSQETQYF.

The rearrangement uses TRBV27 and TRBJ2-1; D remains unclear. The V gene's germline CDR1 is MNHEY and CDR2 SMNVEV (reference sequence). V lost 5 bases and J 7 bases, leaving 18 bases between the germline ends. The CDR3 totals 15 residues. CDR3 sequence reads: CASSPFGAGGNEQFF. CDR3 sequence (DNA): TGTGCCAGCAGTCCCTTCGGAGCAGGTGGGAATGAGCAGTTCTTC.

The genes are TRBV19 and TRBJ1-2, with 9 bases fitting TRBD1. The CDR3 loop spans 14 amino acids. Trimming at V came to 5 bases and at J to 4 bases, leaving 5 bases not matched to a gene. The V gene's germline CDR1 is LNHDA and CDR2 SQIVND (reference sequence). CDR3 nucleotides: TGTGCCAGTAGTCGTACGACAGGGGGCTATGGCTACACCTTC. This codes for CASSRTTGGYGYTF. Combining the CDR3 with reference TRBV19 and TRBJ1-2 gives the whole variable domain DGGITQSPKYLFRKEGQNVTLSCEQNLNHDAMYWYRQDPGQGLRLIYYSQIVNDFQKGDIAEGYSVSREKKESFPLTVTSAQKNPTAFYLCASSRTTGGYGYTFGSGTRLTVV.

This chain links TRBV6-5 with TRBJ1-6; D gene ambiguous. V was cut by 2 bases and J by 9 bases, with 8 bases left in between. Germline CDR1 is MNHEY and CDR2 is SVGAGI. The CDR3 is 13 amino acids. Written as DNA, the CDR3 is TGTGCCAGCAGTTACACCGGGTCTTCACCCCTCCACTTT. It is translated as CASSYTGSSPLHF.

The chain uses TRBV20-1 and TRBJ2-1; 8 bases agree with TRBD1. The CDR3 is 15 amino acids. The trim removed 5 bases at V and 5 bases at J, leaving 11 bases unmatched. Germline CDR1 is DFQATT and CDR2 is SNEGSKA (reference sequence). This CDR3 is CSAFDRGPGDNEQFF. In DNA form, the CDR3 reads TGCAGTGCTTTCGACAGGGGCCCTGGAGACAATGAGCAGTTCTTC.

This chain joins TRBV10-3 and TRBJ1-1; D gene ambiguous. CDR1 ENHRY and CDR2 SYGVKD come from the germline V gene. This CDR3 is built from 11 residues. V dropped 6 bases and J dropped 2 bases, with 4 bases sitting between them. CDR3 sequence (DNA): TGTGCCATCAGAGACAACACTGAAGCTTTCTTT. Translation gives CAIRDNTEAFF.

This clonotype was detected only a few times. The genes are TRBV25-1 and TRBJ2-1; 7 bases align to TRBD2. J lost 5 bases, V lost 1 base, and 5 bases had no gene match. The CDR3 runs to 15 residues. Germline V lookup: CDR1 MGHDK, CDR2 SYGVNS. CDR3: CASSESGGRNNEQFF. The DNA of the CDR3 is TGTGCCAGCAGTGAATCGGGCGGGAGAAACAATGAGCAGTTCTTC.